This section outlines one T cell receptor beta chain sequence together with its context. Its matching antigen is unknown. Germline CDR1 and CDR2: SGHRS and YFSETQ. The CDR3 contains 13 residues. Losses at the gene ends were 4 bases for V and 3 bases for J; bases not matched to a gene: 3. This sample is drawn from a study of PD-1 blockade in classical Hodgkin lymphoma. Findings and limits, study-wide: Although disease activity or prior therapy may be involved, causes of the repertoire differences remain undefined. Whoever responded completely had baseline diversity much like that seen in newly diagnosed patients. Patients were excluded if nivolumab began under 1 year after ASCT (the autologous transplant).

Each patient experienced a relapse that followed autologous stem cell transplantation, and brentuximab vedotin exposure varied. TCRdb keeps only in-frame clones here, not all; method: immunoSEQ multiplex PCR. This table holds 90,000 to 100,000 clones, around 81% found once. The TCR originated in a human donor with classical Hodgkin lymphoma. The sample was peripheral blood mononuclear cells (PBMCs), taken before the second cycle of nivolumab. This rearrangement joins TRBV5-1 to TRBJ2-7, with 8 bases identical to TRBD2. CDR3 region: CASSPGLGYEQYF. DNA of the CDR3: TGCGCCAGCAGCCCGGGACTAGGCTACGAGCAGTACTTC.